Sequencing of this T cell receptor (beta chain) was carried out in a study of T-cell reconstitution after alpha-beta-depleted transplantation in children. Between the trimmed V and J ends, which lost 6 bases and 4 bases, there was a span of 9 bases. Germline V lookup: CDR1 ENHRY, CDR2 SYGVKD. The CDR3 runs to 13 residues. About this clonotype itself: Antigen: not known.

Unique molecular identifiers were incorporated when the TCRbeta library was constructed. TCRdb redid the calling of the PCR reads with MiXCR, one entry per CDR3 protein. Of 250,000 to 400,000 distinct CDR3 sequences listed, 23% are singletons. Study results and caveats: After one year, T-cell counts and TCRbeta diversity mostly came from new T cells. At day 60, the high TCRbeta diversity found in some patients originated from recipient T cells and thymic progenitors that had survived. Approximately two months post-transplant, alpha-beta T cells reportedly originated from several hundred expanded graft clones.

The TCR comes from a male patient younger than 18 who had a stem cell transplant for acute lymphoblastic leukemia, so the T cells may come from the graft donor. The V gene is TRBV10-3, the J gene TRBJ2-2; D not certain. The material sequenced was PBMCs, mostly from graft donor cells, taken 180 days after TCRalphabeta/CD19-depleted stem cell transplant. The DNA for the CDR3 is TGTGCCATCAGCGATGGGGTCACCGGGGAGCTGTTTTTT. It specifies CAISDGVTGELFF.